This T cell receptor (beta chain) was sequenced for a study of Graves' ophthalmopathy and Graves' hyperthyroidism. Amplified TCR beta CDR3 regions were obtained using RNA transcripts as template. RT-PCR in the first round used HTBI primers; a second-round multiplex PCR followed. TCRdb re-called the multiplex PCR reads through MiXCR, storing one row per CDR3 protein. The table records 200,000 to 300,000 distinct CDR3 sequences, around 50% of them present only once. V lost 5 bases and J 7 bases, leaving 21 bases between the germline ends. CDR1 is SNHLY, CDR2 FYNNEI, per germline. The CDR3 is made up of 16 amino acids.

V usage is TRBV2 and J usage is TRBJ1-5; D unresolved. The TCR sequence derives from an adult man with Graves' ophthalmopathy. Sequencing input: peripheral blood. This CDR3 is CASSPLGNTLEQPQHF. CDR3 DNA sequence: TGTGCCAGCAGTCCCCTCGGGAATACACTGGAGCAGCCCCAGCATTTT.